This TCR beta chain was profiled in a study of CD8 T cells in ankylosing spondylitis. Study-wide findings and caveats: Seemingly distinctive of ankylosing spondylitis blood was a TCR beta motif formed by eight highly homologous variants. Clones tied to disease were said to be significantly enriched in matched ankylosing spondylitis synovial fluid.

MiXCR, applied by TCRdb to the 5' RACE reads, yields one record per CDR3 protein. Of just over 350,000 distinct CDR3 sequences in the sample, 20% were seen once. Germline V lookup: CDR1 SEHNR, CDR2 FQNEAQ (reference sequence). The CDR3 runs to 14 residues. Trimming cost V 5 bases and J 1 base, with 11 bases left between them. On this clonotype: Its specificity is not known.

The TCR comes from a male donor with ankylosing spondylitis or in good health (not recorded which). The sequenced sample was blood, either unsorted or a sorted T cell fraction (not recorded which). V usage is TRBV7-9 and J usage is TRBJ2-5; D tentatively reads TRBD1 or TRBD2 (5 bases each). This CDR3 reads CASSHVGGQETQYF. CDR3 nucleotide sequence: TGTGCCAGCAGCCATGTTGGGGGCCAAGAGACCCAGTACTTC.